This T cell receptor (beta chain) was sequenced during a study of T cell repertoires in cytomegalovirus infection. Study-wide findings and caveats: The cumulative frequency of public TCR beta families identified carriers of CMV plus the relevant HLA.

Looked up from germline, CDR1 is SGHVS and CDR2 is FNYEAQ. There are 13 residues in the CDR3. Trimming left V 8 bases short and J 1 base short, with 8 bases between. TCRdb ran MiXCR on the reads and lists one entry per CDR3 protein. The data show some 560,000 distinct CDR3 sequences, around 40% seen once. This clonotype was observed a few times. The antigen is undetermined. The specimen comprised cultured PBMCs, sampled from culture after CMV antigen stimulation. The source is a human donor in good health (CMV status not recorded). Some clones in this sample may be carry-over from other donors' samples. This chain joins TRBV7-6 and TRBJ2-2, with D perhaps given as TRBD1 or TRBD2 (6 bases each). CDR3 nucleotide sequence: TGTGCCAGCGGAGGGGGGAACACCGGGGAGCTGTTTTTT. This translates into CASGGGNTGELFF. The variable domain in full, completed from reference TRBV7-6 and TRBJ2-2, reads GAGVSQSPRYKVTKRGQDVALRCDPISGHVSLYWYRQALGQGPEFLTYFNYEAQQDKSGLPNDRFSAERPEGSISTLTIQRTEQRDSAMYRCASGGGNTGELFFGEGSRLTVL.